This T cell receptor (beta chain) was recovered during a study of cytomegalovirus exposure and HLA in healthy donors. The CDR3 sequence is 15 residues long. The germline CDR1 and CDR2 sequences are SEHNR and FQNEAQ (reference sequence). The V gene end was trimmed by 6 bases and the J gene end by 4 bases; junction bases not matched to a gene: 7. This PCR relied on a set of 60 Vbeta primers and 13 Jbeta primers. The authors' processing: Roughly 10 million shared chains were among 80 million or so unique TCR beta chains counted in a later analysis. Some clones are missing from TCRdb's copy, which holds only in-frame ones; the method was immunoSEQ multiplex PCR. Clone size and V and J calls were adopted from that table, with D and trimming inferred from the DNA. The data contain around 160,000 clones, almost 80% of them singletons.

Sequenced sample: PBMCs. This chain links TRBV7-9 with TRBJ2-1, with 9 positions matching TRBD2. The origin of this receptor is a man younger than 35 in good health and CMV-seropositive. The CDR3 DNA reads as TGTGCCAGCAGGCCAAGACTAGCGGATTACAATGAGCAGTTCTTC. Translated, it gives CASRPRLADYNEQFF.